The 17 T cell receptor beta chains reported below all come from one sample, sequenced in a study of T-cell memory formation after mild COVID-19. TCRdb ran MiXCR on the 5' RACE reads and lists one entry per CDR3 protein. Of 90,000 to 120,000 distinct CDR3 sequences in the sample, approximately 14% were seen once. Sequencing was done on a sample of PBMCs or a T cell subset sorted from them (not recorded which). These receptors were collected from a man younger than 35 who had mild COVID-19 (a few samples of this study predate the infection). Cell type and time point are not known.

This clonotype has ten or more counts. This chain links TRBV7-9 with TRBJ2-7, with D tentatively TRBD2 (5 bases). Germline V gene data show CDR1 as SEHNR and CDR2 as FQNEAQ (reference sequence). Trimming removed 5 bases at V and 3 bases at J, with 11 bases between. The length of the CDR3 is 13 residues. Here the CDR3 reads CASSPREGYEQYV. For the CDR3, the DNA is TGTGCCAGCAGCCCTCGTGAGGGCTACGAGCAGTACGTC.

The chain joins TRBV10-2 to TRBJ1-1, with D perhaps matching TRBD1 (5 bases). Trimming cost V 5 bases and J 6 bases, with 10 bases left between them. The CDR3 loop spans 12 amino acids. Germline V gene sequence: CDR1 WSHSY, CDR2 SAAADI. The CDR3 protein is CASSLRQPEAFF. CDR3 in DNA: TGCGCCAGCAGTCTACGACAGCCTGAAGCTTTCTTT.

Ten or more counts support this clonotype. V is TRBV5-1 and J is TRBJ2-3; D not certain. V was shortened by 9 bases and J by 1 base, with 21 bases between the two germline ends. This CDR3 region has 16 residues. The germline gives CDR1 SGHRS, CDR2 YFSETQ. The CDR3 here is CATRLVGSARTDTQYF. Here the CDR3 DNA reads TGCGCCACCCGCCTGGTGGGGTCAGCTCGCACAGATACGCAGTATTTT.

The chain uses TRBV12-3 or TRBV12-4 and TRBJ2-6; 8 nucleotides align to TRBD1. The CDR3 covers 16 residues. The trim removed 5 bases at V and 4 bases at J, leaving 7 bases unmatched. Here the CDR3 reads CASSPSTGVGANVLTF. DNA of the CDR3: TGTGCCAGCAGTCCGTCGACAGGGGTAGGGGCCAACGTCCTGACTTTC.

This clonotype was seen a few times. The V call is TRBV7-8, the J call TRBJ1-4; no definite D call. V lost 6 bases and J lost 5, with 13 bases in between. CDR1 and CDR2 (germline): SGHVS, FQNEAQ. The CDR3 runs 14 residues. The CDR3: CASSSIDSNEKLFF. CDR3 DNA: TGTGCCAGCAGTTCCATCGACTCCAATGAAAAACTGTTTTTT.

The chain is built from TRBV6-5 and TRBJ2-6; D uncertain. The CDR3 runs 15 residues. The germline V and J ends were trimmed by 0 bases and 0 bases, with 3 bases remaining between them. Germline lookup yields CDR1 MNHEY and CDR2 SVGAGI. The CDR3 region is CASSYSISGANVLTF. The CDR3 bases are TGTGCCAGCAGTTACTCGATCTCTGGGGCCAACGTCCTGACTTTC.

This clonotype has more than one count but fewer than ten. The J gene is TRBJ2-7, the V gene TRBV7-9; D is unresolved. CDR1 is SEHNR, CDR2 FQNEAQ, per germline (reference sequence). Trimming cost V 0 bases and J 2 bases, with 5 bases left between them. There are 13 residues in the CDR3. For the CDR3, the DNA is TGTGCCAGCAGCTTAGCGCTAGCCTACGAGCAGTACTTC. It encodes CASSLALAYEQYF. The full variable domain, its missing parts supplied by reference TRBV7-9 and TRBJ2-7, is DTGVSQNPRHKITKRGQNVTFRCDPISEHNRLYWYRQTLGQGPEFLTYFQNEAQLEKSRLLSDRFSAERPKGSFSTLEIQRTEQGDSAMYLCASSLALAYEQYFGPGTRLTVT.

The rearrangement uses TRBV5-4 and TRBJ1-6; TRBD1 matches at 8 bases. The CDR3 has 16 amino acids. The germline CDR1 and CDR2 sequences are SGHNT and YYREEE (reference sequence). The J segment lost 9 bases and the V segment lost 0 bases, leaving 8 bases of the junction unmatched. CDR3 sequence: CASSLVGQGAASPLHF. The DNA for the CDR3 is TGTGCCAGCAGCTTGGTCGGGCAGGGGGCAGCTTCACCCCTCCACTTT.

In its sample, this clonotype was seen a few times. The CDR3 reads CASSLAGQGITQPQHF. CDR3 coding DNA: TGTGCCAGCAGTTTAGCGGGACAGGGTATCACTCAGCCCCAGCATTTT. The chain recombines TRBV12-3 or TRBV12-4 with TRBJ1-5, with TRBD1 identical over 9 bases. The V and J ends lost 0 bases and 6 bases, in that order; junction bases with no gene match: 6. The CDR3 is 16 amino acids.

About this clonotype itself: The junction shows a germline mismatch at one end, possibly a read error. The CDR3 is CDSRVGGGMNETQYF. In DNA, the CDR3 is TGTGACAGCAGAGTCGGGGGGGGTATGAACGAGACCCAGTACTTC. The chain uses TRBV12-3 or TRBV12-4 and TRBJ2-5, with 8 bases that match TRBD2. The CDR3 extends over 15 amino acids.

The sample holds a few counts of this clonotype. This chain joins TRBV9 and TRBJ2-1; 8 nucleotides align to TRBD2. This CDR3 region has 14 residues. Per the germline V gene, CDR1 is SGDLS and CDR2 is YYNGEE. The junction had 10 bases not matched to a gene; V was cut back by 5 bases and J by 9 bases. CDR3 coding DNA: TGTGCCAGCAGGCCGGGTAGCGGGGTAGCTGAGCAGTTCTTC. Encoded protein: CASRPGSGVAEQFF. The entire variable domain, with the rest obtained from reference TRBV9 and TRBJ2-1, is as follows: DSGVTQTPKHLITATGQRVTLRCSPRSGDLSVYWYQQSLDQGLQFLIQYYNGEERAKGNILERFSAQQFPDLHSELNLSSLELGDSALYFCASRPGSGVAEQFFGPGTRLTVL.

This clonotype has a handful of counts. This chain joins TRBV29-1 and TRBJ2-1; D perhaps matches TRBD2 (6 bases). V lost 3 bases and J lost 0, with 6 bases in between. The CDR3 is made up of 13 amino acids. In germline, CDR1 is SQVTM, CDR2 ANQGSEA. The CDR3 sequence is CSVDGSSYNEQFF. In DNA, the CDR3 is TGCAGCGTTGACGGGAGCTCCTACAATGAGCAGTTCTTC.

The chain has TRBV6-2 or TRBV6-3 and TRBJ1-2; TRBD1 matches 9 bases. Looked up from germline, CDR1 is MNHEY and CDR2 is SVGEGT. The CDR3 contains 13 residues. Trimming removed 4 bases from V and 8 bases from J; junction bases left unmatched: 5. In nucleotides, the CDR3 is TGTGCCAGCAGTTCGGGACAGGGAGCGGGCTACACCTTC. This codes for CASSSGQGAGYTF.

This clonotype was observed a handful of times. V gene TRBV18 combines with J gene TRBJ1-3; D is undetermined. CDR3 size: 19 residues. Germline V gene data show CDR1 as KGHSH and CDR2 as LQKENI. V was clipped by 2 bases and J by 0 bases, with 20 bases between them. The CDR3 DNA reads as TGTGCCAGCTCACCAATTACAGCTCAATTGGTGGACTCTGGAAACACCATATATTTT. It specifies CASSPITAQLVDSGNTIYF.

This clonotype was counted many times. This chain joins TRBV29-1 and TRBJ1-1; TRBD1 might be the D (6 bases). Trimming cost V 7 bases and J 1 base, with 13 bases left between them. Germline V gene sequence: CDR1 SQVTM, CDR2 ANQGSEA. CDR3 length: 13 residues. The CDR3 loop is CSDVRGANTEAFF. CDR3 coding DNA: TGCAGCGACGTTAGGGGGGCGAACACTGAAGCTTTCTTT.

About this clonotype: Being one base from a much bigger clone, this may be a read error. Lacking the conserved final phenylalanine or tryptophan, this CDR3 likely reflects a read error. The gene calls are TRBV20-1 and TRBJ2-5; 11 nucleotides match TRBD2. The CDR3 runs 17 residues. Germline trimming cut 1 base from V and 1 base from J; bases unmatched to any gene: 8. The germline CDR1 and CDR2 sequences are DFQATT and SNEGSKA (reference sequence). In DNA, the CDR3 is TGCAGTGCTAGAGGTGCCCTAGCGGGGGGCCGCCAAGAGACCCAGTACCTC. It yields the protein CSARGALAGGRQETQYL.

The chain couples TRBV12-3 or TRBV12-4 to TRBJ1-5; the D gene is possibly TRBD1 (5 bases). Between the trimmed V and J ends, which lost 8 bases and 2 bases, there was a span of 13 bases. CDR3 length: 14 amino acids. CDR3 loop: CASSQGLGNQPQHF. CDR3 sequence (DNA): TGTGCCAGCTCCCAGGGCCTGGGCAATCAGCCCCAGCATTTT.